The rows below give T cell receptor beta chains drawn from one sample of a study of blood T cell repertoires in COVID-19. Clones were sequenced by immunoSEQ multiplex PCR, and TCRdb holds only the in-frame ones, with some missing. The sample has 500,000 or so clones, 87% seen once; the top ten hold around 0.64%. Sequenced sample: PBMCs or T cells enriched from blood (not recorded which). The receptors were gathered from a woman younger than 30 who had recovered from COVID-19. Both conserved end residues are part of each CDR3. A D gene is named only where the DNA matches it firmly. The size of a clone is reported for some rows only, either as once, few or many, or as a class for expanded clones.

D | length | size | J | V | CDR3 | DNA
- | 14 | - | TRBJ2-1 | TRBV11-2 | CASSLGSSYNEQFF | TGTGCCAGCAGCTTAGGGAGCTCCTACAATGAGCAGTTCTTC
- | 15 | - | TRBJ2-1 | TRBV9 | CASSVAPSAYNEQFF | TGTGCCAGCAGCGTAGCCCCTAGCGCCTACAATGAGCAGTTCTTC
- | 12 | - | TRBJ1-3 | TRBV7-2 | CASSPWGGAIYF | TGTGCCAGCAGCCCTTGGGGAGGCGCCATATATTTT
TRBD1 | 13 | - | TRBJ2-7 | TRBV6-5 | CASSSGTGEEQYF | TGTGCCAGCAGTTCCGGGACAGGTGAAGAGCAGTACTTC
- | 14 | - | TRBJ2-3 | TRBV7-6 | CASSLVRGVDTQYF | TGTGCCAGCAGCTTAGTCAGGGGGGTAGATACGCAGTATTTT
- | 11 | - | TRBJ1-4 | TRBV6-5 | CASRKQGELFF | TGTGCCAGCAGAAAACAGGGTGAACTGTTTTTT
TRBD1 | 13 | - | TRBJ1-2 | TRBV7-3 | CASSRGQGYGYTF | TGTGCCAGCAGCCGGGGACAGGGTTATGGCTACACCTTC
- | 16 | - | TRBJ2-5 | TRBV3-1/TRBV3-2 | CASSQDVFSGQETQYF | TGTGCCAGCAGCCAAGATGTTTTTAGCGGCCAAGAGACCCAGTACTTC
TRBD1 | 14 | - | TRBJ1-1 | TRBV5-4 | CASSPGTGGTEAFF | TGTGCCAGCAGCCCCGGGACAGGGGGAACTGAAGCTTTCTTT
- | 13 | - | TRBJ1-3 | TRBV3-1/TRBV3-2 | CASSRYSGNTIYF | TGTGCCAGCAGCCGTTATTCTGGAAACACCATATATTTT
TRBD2 | 15 | many | TRBJ2-1 | TRBV7-6 | CASSPSGGAYNEQFF | TGTGCCAGCAGCCCGAGCGGGGGGGCTTACAATGAGCAGTTCTTC
TRBD2 | 16 | - | TRBJ2-7 | TRBV15 | CATSPGGSGGSYEQYF | TGTGCCACCAGCCCTGGGGGTAGCGGGGGTTCCTACGAGCAGTACTTC
- | 15 | - | TRBJ1-6 | TRBV5-6 | CASSLDRRYNSPLHF | TGTGCCAGCAGCTTGGACAGAAGATATAATTCACCCCTCCACTTT
- | 13 | - | TRBJ1-5 | TRBV6-5 | CASTSGIGQPQHF | TGTGCCAGCACCTCAGGGATAGGTCAGCCCCAGCATTTT
- | 16 | - | TRBJ1-5 | TRBV30 | CAWSPPGGEEDQPQHF | TGTGCCTGGAGCCCCCCCGGAGGGGAGGAGGATCAGCCCCAGCATTTT
- | 11 | - | TRBJ1-2 | TRBV20-1 | CSASPGYGYTF | TGCAGTGCCAGCCCGGGGTATGGCTACACCTTC
TRBD1 | 15 | once | TRBJ2-1 | TRBV20-1 | CSASQGAVAYNEQFF | TGCAGTGCTAGTCAGGGGGCCGTCGCCTACAATGAGCAGTTCTTC
- | 13 | once | TRBJ1-5 | TRBV12-3/TRBV12-4 | CASSLDLESGQHF | TGTGCCAGCAGTTTAGATCTTGAATCGGGACAGCATTTT
TRBD1 | 13 | - | TRBJ1-2 | TRBV10-3 | CAISEDREDGYTF | TGTGCCATCAGTGAAGACAGGGAAGATGGCTACACCTTC
TRBD1 | 13 | - | TRBJ2-7 | TRBV30 | CAWSIGTVYEQYF | TGTGCCTGGAGCATCGGGACAGTCTACGAGCAGTACTTC
- | 16 | once | TRBJ1-2 | TRBV18 | CASSPPGQGLLYGYTF | TGTGCCAGCTCACCACCCGGGCAGGGTTTACTTTACGGCTACACCTTC
- | 15 | - | TRBJ1-3 | TRBV15 | CATSRDRVAGNTIYF | TGTGCCACCAGCAGAGATCGAGTGGCTGGAAACACCATATATTTT
- | 13 | few | TRBJ1-1 | TRBV30 | CAHQQGRNTEAFF | TGTGCCCACCAACAGGGTCGGAACACTGAAGCTTTCTTT
TRBD1 | 13 | - | TRBJ1-2 | TRBV5-1 | CASSLGYRGGYTF | TGCGCCAGCAGCTTGGGCTACAGGGGCGGCTACACCTTC
- | 11 | - | TRBJ1-6 | TRBV2 | CASRGYRALHF | TGTGCCAGCAGGGGTTACCGGGCCCTCCACTTT
- | 14 | - | TRBJ1-5 | TRBV18 | CASSPSGGDQPQHF | TGTGCCAGCTCACCATCTGGGGGGGATCAGCCCCAGCATTTT
TRBD1 | 14 | - | TRBJ1-4 | TRBV2 | CASSGQGLNEKLFF | TGTGCCAGCAGTGGACAGGGACTCAATGAAAAACTGTTTTTT
- | 16 | - | TRBJ1-3 | TRBV28 | CARNLTDRSPGNTIYF | TGTGCCAGAAATTTAACAGACAGGAGCCCTGGAAACACCATATATTTT
- | 16 | - | TRBJ2-1 | TRBV7-9 | CASSFDVGQKYNEQFF | TGTGCCAGCAGCTTTGATGTAGGACAGAAATACAATGAGCAGTTCTTC
- | 12 | once | TRBJ2-7 | TRBV6-2/TRBV6-3 | CASSSVPYEQYF | TGTGCCAGCAGCTCCGTCCCCTACGAGCAGTACTTC
TRBD1 | 17 | - | TRBJ1-5 | TRBV7-9 | CASSLYLGQGAPQPQHF | TGTGCCAGCAGCTTATATCTAGGACAGGGGGCGCCTCAGCCCCAGCATTTT
- | 16 | - | TRBJ2-5 | TRBV15 | CATSRDRWRGGETQYF | TGTGCCACCAGCAGAGATCGATGGAGGGGCGGAGAGACCCAGTACTTC
- | 15 | - | TRBJ1-5 | TRBV4-2 | CASSQDLGARQPQHF | TGTGCCAGCAGCCAAGATTTAGGGGCGAGGCAGCCCCAGCATTTT
- | 13 | - | TRBJ1-2 | TRBV19 | CASRITRDYGYTF | TGTGCCAGTAGAATCACTCGGGACTATGGCTACACCTTC
- | 14 | few | TRBJ1-2 | TRBV5-1 | CASSWDKPPVGYTF | TGCGCCAGCAGCTGGGACAAACCTCCGGTCGGCTACACCTTC
TRBD1 | 13 | - | TRBJ1-1 | TRBV27 | CASSLHRGTEAFF | TGTGCCAGCAGCCTTCACAGGGGGACTGAAGCTTTCTTT
- | 14 | - | TRBJ1-2 | TRBV5-1 | CASSLAPGGNGYTF | TGCGCCAGCAGCTTGGCGCCGGGGGGTAATGGCTACACCTTC
- | 14 | - | TRBJ2-2 | TRBV5-4 | CASSQKGRDGELFF | TGTGCCAGCAGCCAGAAGGGGCGCGACGGGGAGCTGTTTTTT
- | 15 | - | TRBJ1-1 | TRBV19 | CASKGLVSATTEAFF | TGTGCCAGTAAGGGGTTGGTTTCTGCGACCACTGAAGCTTTCTTT
TRBD1 | 13 | few | TRBJ1-2 | TRBV2 | CASRDRDAHGYTF | TGTGCCAGCAGGGACAGGGATGCTCATGGCTACACCTTC
TRBD2 | 17 | - | TRBJ2-2 | TRBV5-1 | CASSLSLAGGGSGELFF | TGCGCCAGCAGCTTATCACTAGCGGGGGGCGGATCCGGGGAGCTGTTTTTT
- | 13 | - | TRBJ1-4 | TRBV19 | CASKEDANEKLFF | TGTGCCAGTAAAGAGGATGCTAATGAAAAACTGTTTTTT
TRBD2 | 15 | - | TRBJ2-7 | TRBV5-4 | CASSFQSGVGDEQYF | TGTGCCAGCAGCTTCCAGAGCGGGGTAGGGGACGAGCAGTACTTC
- | 11 | - | TRBJ1-5 | TRBV30 | CAWSNTGPQHF | TGTGCCTGGAGTAATACGGGGCCCCAGCATTTT
TRBD1 | 13 | - | TRBJ1-1 | TRBV24-1 | CATSDQTGVEAFF | TGTGCCACCAGTGACCAGACAGGGGTTGAAGCTTTCTTT
- | 15 | - | TRBJ1-2 | TRBV5-6 | CASSRVGVSNYGYTF | TGTGCCAGCAGCCGCGTCGGAGTGTCAAACTATGGCTACACCTTC
TRBD2 | 12 | - | TRBJ2-3 | TRBV7-9 | CASGPGGDTQYF | TGTGCCAGCGGACCGGGGGGAGATACGCAGTATTTT
- | 16 | - | TRBJ1-3 | TRBV30 | CAWGRIDGFSGNTIYF | TGTGCCTGGGGGCGGATAGACGGTTTCTCTGGAAACACCATATATTTT
TRBD1 | 15 | - | TRBJ1-3 | TRBV7-7 | CASSPSTGAGNTIYF | TGTGCTAGCAGCCCAAGCACAGGGGCTGGAAACACCATATATTTT
- | 11 | once | TRBJ1-1 | TRBV20-1 | CSARGQREAFF | TGCAGTGCTAGAGGTCAGCGTGAAGCTTTCTTT
- | 15 | once | TRBJ1-1 | TRBV7-9 | CASTPPAVTNTEAFF | TGTGCCAGCACCCCTCCGGCGGTTACGAACACTGAAGCTTTCTTT
TRBD2 | 13 | - | TRBJ2-3 | TRBV29-1 | CSVGTSGGGRQPW | TGCAGCGTTGGAACTAGCGGGGGCGGCCGACAACCTTGG
- | 12 | - | TRBJ1-2 | TRBV2 | CASLRSPYGYTF | TGTGCCAGCCTCAGATCACCCTATGGCTACACCTTC
- | 17 | - | TRBJ2-3 | TRBV9 | CASSVATGRQGTDTQYF | TGTGCCAGCAGCGTAGCTACGGGGAGGCAGGGTACAGATACGCAGTATTTT
TRBD2 | 12 | - | TRBJ2-7 | TRBV12-3/TRBV12-4 | CASRQTSGGLTF | TGTGCCAGCAGGCAGACTAGCGGGGGACTCACATTC
- | 14 | - | TRBJ1-5 | TRBV6-5 | CASSRGQENQPQHF | TGTGCCAGCAGTAGGGGCCAGGAAAATCAGCCCCAGCATTTT
TRBD1 | 14 | - | TRBJ2-7 | TRBV5-1 | CASSLGDRGSEQYF | TGCGCCAGCAGCTTGGGGGACAGGGGGAGCGAGCAGTACTTC
- | 15 | - | TRBJ1-2 | TRBV5-1 | CASSLDAVGSGGYTF | TGCGCCAGCAGCTTGGATGCGGTCGGTTCGGGTGGCTACACCTTC
TRBD2 | 17 | - | TRBJ2-5 | TRBV4-2 | CASSQGVRGGLQETQYF | TGTGCCAGCAGCCAAGGAGTGCGGGGGGGCCTCCAAGAGACCCAGTACTTC
- | 13 | - | TRBJ1-5 | TRBV27 | CASSLTINQPQHF | TGTGCCAGCAGTTTAACAATCAATCAGCCCCAGCATTTT